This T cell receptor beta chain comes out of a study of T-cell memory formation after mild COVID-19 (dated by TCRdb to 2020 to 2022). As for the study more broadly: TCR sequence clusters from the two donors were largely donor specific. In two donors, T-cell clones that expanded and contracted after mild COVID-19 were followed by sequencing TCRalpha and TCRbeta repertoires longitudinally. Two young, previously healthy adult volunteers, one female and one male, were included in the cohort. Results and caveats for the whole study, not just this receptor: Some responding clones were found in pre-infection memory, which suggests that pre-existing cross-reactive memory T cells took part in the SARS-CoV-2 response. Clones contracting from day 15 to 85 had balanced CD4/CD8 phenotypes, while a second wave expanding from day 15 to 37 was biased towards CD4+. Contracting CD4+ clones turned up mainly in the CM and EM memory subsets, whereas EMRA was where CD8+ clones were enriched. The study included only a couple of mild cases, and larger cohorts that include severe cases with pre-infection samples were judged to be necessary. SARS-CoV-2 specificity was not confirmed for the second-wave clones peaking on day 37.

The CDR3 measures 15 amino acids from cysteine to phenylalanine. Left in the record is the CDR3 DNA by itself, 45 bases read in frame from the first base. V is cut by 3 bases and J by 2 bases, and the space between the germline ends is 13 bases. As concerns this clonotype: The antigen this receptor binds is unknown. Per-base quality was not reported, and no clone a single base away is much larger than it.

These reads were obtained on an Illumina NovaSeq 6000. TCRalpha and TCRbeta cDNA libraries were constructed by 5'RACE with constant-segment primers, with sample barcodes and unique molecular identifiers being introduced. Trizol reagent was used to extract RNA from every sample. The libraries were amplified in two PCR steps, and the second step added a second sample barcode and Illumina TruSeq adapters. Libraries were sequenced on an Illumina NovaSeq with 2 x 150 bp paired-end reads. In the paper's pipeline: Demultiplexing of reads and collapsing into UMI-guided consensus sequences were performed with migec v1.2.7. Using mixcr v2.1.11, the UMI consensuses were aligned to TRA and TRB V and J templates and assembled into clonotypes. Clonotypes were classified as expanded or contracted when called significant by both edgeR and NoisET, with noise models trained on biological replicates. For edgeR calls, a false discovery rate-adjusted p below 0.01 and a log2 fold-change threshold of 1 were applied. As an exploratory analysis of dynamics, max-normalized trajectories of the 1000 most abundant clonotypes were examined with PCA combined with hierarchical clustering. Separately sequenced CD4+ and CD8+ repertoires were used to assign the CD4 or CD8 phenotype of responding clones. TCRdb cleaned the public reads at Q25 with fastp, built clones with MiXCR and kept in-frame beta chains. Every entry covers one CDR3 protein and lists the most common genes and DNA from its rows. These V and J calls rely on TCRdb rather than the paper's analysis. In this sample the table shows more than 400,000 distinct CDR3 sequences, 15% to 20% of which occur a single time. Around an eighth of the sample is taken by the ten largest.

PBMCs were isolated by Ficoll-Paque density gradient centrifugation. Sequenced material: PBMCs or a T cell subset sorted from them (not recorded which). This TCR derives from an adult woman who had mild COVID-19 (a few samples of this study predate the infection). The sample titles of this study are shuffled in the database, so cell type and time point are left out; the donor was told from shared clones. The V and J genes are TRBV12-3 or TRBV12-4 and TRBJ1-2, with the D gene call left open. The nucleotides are TGTGCCAGCAGTTTGCGCCTCATGCTAAACTATGGCTACACCTTC. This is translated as CASSLRLMLNYGYTF.